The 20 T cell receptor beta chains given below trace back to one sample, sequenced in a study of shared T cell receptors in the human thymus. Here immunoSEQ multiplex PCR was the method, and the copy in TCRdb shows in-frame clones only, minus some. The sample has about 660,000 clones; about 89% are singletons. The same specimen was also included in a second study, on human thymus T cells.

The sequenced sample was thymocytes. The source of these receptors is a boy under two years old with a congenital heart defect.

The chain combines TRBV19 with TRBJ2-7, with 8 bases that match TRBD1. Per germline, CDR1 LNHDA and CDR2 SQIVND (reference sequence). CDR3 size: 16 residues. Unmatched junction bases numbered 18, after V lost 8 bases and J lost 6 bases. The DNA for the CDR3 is TGTGCCAGTTCGTCCCGGACAGGGTGGGATCTACGCGAGCAGTACTTC. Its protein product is CASSSRTGWDLREQYF.

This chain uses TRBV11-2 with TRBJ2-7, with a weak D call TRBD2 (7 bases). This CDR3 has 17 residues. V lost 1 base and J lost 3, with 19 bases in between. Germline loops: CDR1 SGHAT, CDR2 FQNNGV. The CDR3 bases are TGTGCCAGCAGCTTAGTTGTTGGGAGGGGGGGAATCTACGAGCAGTACTTC. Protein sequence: CASSLVVGRGGIYEQYF.

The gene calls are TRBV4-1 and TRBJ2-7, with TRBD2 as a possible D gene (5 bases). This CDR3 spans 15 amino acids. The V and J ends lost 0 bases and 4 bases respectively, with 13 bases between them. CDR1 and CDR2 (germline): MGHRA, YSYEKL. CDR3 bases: TGCGCCAGCAGCCAAGAGCGAGCGGACCCATACGAGCAGTACTTC. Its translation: CASSQERADPYEQYF.

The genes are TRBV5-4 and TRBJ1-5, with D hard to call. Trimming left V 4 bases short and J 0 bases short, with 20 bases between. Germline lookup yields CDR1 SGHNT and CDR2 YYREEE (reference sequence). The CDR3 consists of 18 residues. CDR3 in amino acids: CASSPPTPKRVSNQPQHF. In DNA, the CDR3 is TGTGCCAGCAGCCCACCAACCCCCAAGCGCGTTAGCAATCAGCCCCAGCATTTT.

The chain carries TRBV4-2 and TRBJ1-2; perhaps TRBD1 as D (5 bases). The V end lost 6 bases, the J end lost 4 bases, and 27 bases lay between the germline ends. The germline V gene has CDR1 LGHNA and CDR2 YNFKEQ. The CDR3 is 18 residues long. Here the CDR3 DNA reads TGTGCCAGCAGAAAGACCCCTAGGGGTACCCACCCCCTCTATGGCTACACCTTC. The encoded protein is CASRKTPRGTHPLYGYTF.

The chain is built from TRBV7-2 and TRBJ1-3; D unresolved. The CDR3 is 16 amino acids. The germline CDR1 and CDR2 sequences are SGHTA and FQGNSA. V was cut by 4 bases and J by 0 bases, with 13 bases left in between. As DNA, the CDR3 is TGTGCCAGCAGCTCAGAATCGGAGGACTCTGGAAACACCATATATTTT. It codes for CASSSESEDSGNTIYF.

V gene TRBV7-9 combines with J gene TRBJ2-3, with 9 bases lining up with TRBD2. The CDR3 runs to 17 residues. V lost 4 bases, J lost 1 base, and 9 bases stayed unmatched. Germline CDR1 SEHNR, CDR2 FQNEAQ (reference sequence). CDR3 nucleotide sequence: TGTGCCAGCAGCTCCACCCCTCAGCGGGGGGGCACAGATACGCAGTATTTT. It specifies CASSSTPQRGGTDTQYF.

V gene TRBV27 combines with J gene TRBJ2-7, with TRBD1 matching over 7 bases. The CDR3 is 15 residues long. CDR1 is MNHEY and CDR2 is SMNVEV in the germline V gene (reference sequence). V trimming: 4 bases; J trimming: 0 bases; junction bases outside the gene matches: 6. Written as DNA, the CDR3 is TGTGCCAGCAGTTCTACAGGGGACAGCTCCTACGAGCAGTACTTC. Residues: CASSSTGDSSYEQYF.

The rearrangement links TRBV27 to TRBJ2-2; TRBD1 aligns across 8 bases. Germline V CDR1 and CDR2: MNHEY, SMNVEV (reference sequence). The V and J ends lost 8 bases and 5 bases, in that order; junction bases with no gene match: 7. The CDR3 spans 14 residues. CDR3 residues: CASGSTGGTGELFF. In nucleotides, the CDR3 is TGTGCCAGCGGGTCAACAGGGGGTACCGGGGAGCTGTTTTTT.

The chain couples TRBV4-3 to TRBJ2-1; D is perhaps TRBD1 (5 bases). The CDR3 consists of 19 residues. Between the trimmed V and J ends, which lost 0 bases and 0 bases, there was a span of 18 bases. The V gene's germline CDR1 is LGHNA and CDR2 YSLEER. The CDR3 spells CASSQDHYLRGSSYNEQFF. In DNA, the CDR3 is TGCGCCAGCAGCCAAGACCATTACCTTAGGGGAAGCTCCTACAATGAGCAGTTCTTC.

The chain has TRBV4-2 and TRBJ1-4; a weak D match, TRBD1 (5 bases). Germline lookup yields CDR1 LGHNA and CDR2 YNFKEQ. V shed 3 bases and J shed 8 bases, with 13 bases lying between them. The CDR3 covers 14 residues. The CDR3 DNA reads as TGTGCCAGCAGCCACGGCGGGGGAGGGGAAAAACTGTTTTTT. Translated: CASSHGGGGEKLFF.

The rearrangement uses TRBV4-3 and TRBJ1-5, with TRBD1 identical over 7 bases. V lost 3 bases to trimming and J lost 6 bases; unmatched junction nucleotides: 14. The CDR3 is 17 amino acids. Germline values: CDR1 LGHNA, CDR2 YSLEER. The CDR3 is CASSQHPPGQLFQPQHF. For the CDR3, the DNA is TGCGCCAGCAGCCAGCACCCGCCGGGACAGCTTTTTCAGCCCCAGCATTTT.

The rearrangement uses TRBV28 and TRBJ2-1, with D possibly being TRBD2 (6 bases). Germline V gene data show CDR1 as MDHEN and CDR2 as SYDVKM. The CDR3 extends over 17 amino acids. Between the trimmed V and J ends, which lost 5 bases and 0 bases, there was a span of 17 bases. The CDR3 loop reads CASSPLGGRSSYNEQFF. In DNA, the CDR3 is TGTGCCAGCAGTCCCCTCGGTGGGAGGAGCTCCTACAATGAGCAGTTCTTC.

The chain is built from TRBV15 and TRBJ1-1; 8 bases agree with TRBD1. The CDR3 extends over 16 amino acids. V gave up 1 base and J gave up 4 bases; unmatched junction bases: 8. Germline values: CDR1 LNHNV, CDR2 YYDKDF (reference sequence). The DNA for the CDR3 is TGTGCCACCAGCAGAGTTATCGTCACAGGGGGCACTGAAGCTTTCTTT. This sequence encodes CATSRVIVTGGTEAFF.

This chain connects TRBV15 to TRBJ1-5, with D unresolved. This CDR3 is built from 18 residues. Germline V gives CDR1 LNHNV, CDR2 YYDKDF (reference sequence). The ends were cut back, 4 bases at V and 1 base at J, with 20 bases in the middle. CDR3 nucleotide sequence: TGTGCCACCAGCAAAATTAACCCCCAGGTGATGAGCAATCAGCCCCAGCATTTT. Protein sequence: CATSKINPQVMSNQPQHF.

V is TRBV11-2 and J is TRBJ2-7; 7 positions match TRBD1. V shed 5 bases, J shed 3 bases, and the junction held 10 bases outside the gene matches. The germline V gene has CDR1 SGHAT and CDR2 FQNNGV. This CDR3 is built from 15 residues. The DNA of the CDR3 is TGTGCCAGCAGCCCCTACCGGGACAGTATCTACGAGCAGTACTTC. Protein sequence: CASSPYRDSIYEQYF.

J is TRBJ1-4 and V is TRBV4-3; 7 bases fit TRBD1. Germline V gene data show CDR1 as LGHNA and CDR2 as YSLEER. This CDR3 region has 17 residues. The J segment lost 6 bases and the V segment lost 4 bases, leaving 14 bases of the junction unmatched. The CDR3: CASSPTDGRGQHEKLFF. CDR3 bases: TGCGCCAGCAGCCCCACTGATGGAAGGGGGCAACATGAAAAACTGTTTTTT.

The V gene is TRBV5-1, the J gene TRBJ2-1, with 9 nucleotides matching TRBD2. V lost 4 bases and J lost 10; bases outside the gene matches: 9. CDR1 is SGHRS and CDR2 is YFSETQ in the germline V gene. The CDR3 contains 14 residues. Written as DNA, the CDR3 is TGCGCCAGCAGCAGCCACGGGACTAGCTGGGAGCAGTTCTTC. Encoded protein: CASSSHGTSWEQFF. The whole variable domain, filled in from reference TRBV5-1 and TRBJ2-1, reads KAGVTQTPRYLIKTRGQQVTLSCSPISGHRSVSWYQQTPGQGLQFLFEYFSETQRNKGNFPGRFSGRQFSNSRSEMNVSTLELGDSALYLCASSSHGTSWEQFFGPGTRLTVL.

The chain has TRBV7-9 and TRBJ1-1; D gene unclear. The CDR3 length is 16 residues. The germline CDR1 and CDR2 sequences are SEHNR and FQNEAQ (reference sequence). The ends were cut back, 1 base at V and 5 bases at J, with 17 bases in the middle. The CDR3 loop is CASSLVSGVSVTEAFF. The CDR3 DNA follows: TGTGCCAGCAGCTTAGTATCCGGGGTATCGGTTACTGAAGCTTTCTTT.

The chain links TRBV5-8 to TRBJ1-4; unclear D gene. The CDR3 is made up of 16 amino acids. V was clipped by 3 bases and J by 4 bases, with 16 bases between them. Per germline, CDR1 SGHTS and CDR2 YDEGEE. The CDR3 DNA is TGTGCCAGCAGCTCCTACCCGGCCGGGAATAATGAAAAACTGTTTTTT. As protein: CASSSYPAGNNEKLFF.